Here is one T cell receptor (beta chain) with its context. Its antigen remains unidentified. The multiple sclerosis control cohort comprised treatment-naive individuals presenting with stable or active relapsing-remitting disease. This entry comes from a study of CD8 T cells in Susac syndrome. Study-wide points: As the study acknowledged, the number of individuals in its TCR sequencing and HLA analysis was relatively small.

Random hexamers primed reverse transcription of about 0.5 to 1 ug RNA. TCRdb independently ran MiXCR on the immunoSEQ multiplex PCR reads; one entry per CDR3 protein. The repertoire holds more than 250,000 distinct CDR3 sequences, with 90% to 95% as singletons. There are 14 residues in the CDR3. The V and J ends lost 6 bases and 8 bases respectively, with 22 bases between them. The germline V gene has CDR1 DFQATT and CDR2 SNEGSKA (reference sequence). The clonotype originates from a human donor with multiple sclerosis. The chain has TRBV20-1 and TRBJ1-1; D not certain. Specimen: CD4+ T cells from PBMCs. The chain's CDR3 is CSAPRAPRETEAFF. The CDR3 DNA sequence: TGCAGTGCCCCCCGGGCTCCAAGGGAAACCGAAGCTTTCTTT.